Presented here are 19 T cell receptor beta chains from one specimen sequenced in a study of cytomegalovirus exposure and HLA in healthy donors. PCR primers comprised 60 Vbeta and 13 Jbeta primers. The data were produced by immunoSEQ multiplex PCR, yet TCRdb's version contains in-frame clones alone and is incomplete. The repertoire includes tens of thousands of clones, about 70% of them detected once, and roughly 11% sits in the top ten. Material: PBMCs. These TCRs come from a woman aged 30 to 39 in good health and CMV-seronegative.

The gene calls are TRBV6-5 and TRBJ1-6, with D possibly being TRBD1 (5 bases). CDR3 length: 15 residues. V shed 6 bases and J shed 0 bases, with 9 bases lying between them. Germline V gene sequence: CDR1 MNHEY, CDR2 SVGAGI. The CDR3 nucleotides are TGTGCCAGCAGGCCAGGGATCTCCTATAATTCACCCCTCCACTTT. Translated, it gives CASRPGISYNSPLHF.

V usage is TRBV6-1 and J usage is TRBJ1-2; D gene unclear. Germline V gene data show CDR1 as MNHNS and CDR2 as SASEGT. The CDR3 has 13 residues. Trimming left V 4 bases short and J 2 bases short, with 8 bases between. The CDR3 here is CASSVTENYGYTF. For the CDR3, the DNA is TGTGCCAGCAGTGTTACAGAGAACTATGGCTACACCTTC.

About this clone itself: One end of the junction fails to match germline, which may point to a read error. The chain couples TRBV11-3 to TRBJ2-5, with no clear D. Germline CDR1 SGHNT, CDR2 YENEEA. The CDR3 extends over 13 amino acids. The CDR3 loop is CASSLDRQETHYF. CDR3 sequence (DNA): TGTGCCAGCAGCTTAGACAGACAAGAGACCCATTACTTC. The full variable domain, completed using reference TRBV11-3 and TRBJ2-5, is EAGVVQSPRYKIIEKKQPVAFWCNPISGHNTLYWYLQNLGQGPELLIRYENEEAVDDSQLPKDRFSAERLKGVDSTLKIQPAELGDSAVYLCASSLDRQETHYFGPGTRLLVL.

The V call is TRBV4-3, the J call TRBJ2-1, with 11 bases matching TRBD1. The CDR3 is made up of 15 amino acids. J lost 5 bases, V lost 2 bases, and 2 bases had no gene match. CDR1 and CDR2 from the germline V gene are LGHNA and YSLEER. This CDR3 is CASSQPGQGDNEQFF. Here the CDR3 DNA reads TGCGCCAGCAGCCAACCGGGACAGGGGGACAATGAGCAGTTCTTC.

This clone was observed a few times. V and J are TRBV5-1 and TRBJ2-1; possibly TRBD1 for D (6 bases). V shed 2 bases and J shed 7 bases, with 16 bases lying between them. The germline V gene encodes CDR1 SGHRS and CDR2 YFSETQ. There are 15 residues in the CDR3. In nucleotides, the CDR3 is TGCGCCAGCAGCTTTACCGGACAGTCGTTTAATGAGCAGTTCTTC. It translates to CASSFTGQSFNEQFF.

This clone has only one observation. The CDR3 DNA reads as TGTGCCAGCAGTTTATTGGTCGGTCGGCAGGGGGCATCCGGCTACACCTTC. This encodes CASSLLVGRQGASGYTF. The chain is built from TRBV28 and TRBJ1-2, with 8 bases that match TRBD1. CDR3 size: 17 residues. Trimming cost V 1 base and J 8 bases; bases outside gene matches: 15. Germline-derived CDR1 and CDR2 are MDHEN and SYDVKM.

The chain couples TRBV6-1 to TRBJ2-5; D might be TRBD1 (6 bases). The V gene lost 8 bases and the J gene lost 4 bases, with 20 bases spanning the gap. The CDR3 contains 15 residues. Germline CDR1 and CDR2: MNHNS and SASEGT. CDR3 bases: TGTGCCAGCGGGAGTATCAGGGGAAGGGTAGAGACCCAGTACTTC. Amino acids: CASGSIRGRVETQYF.

This clone was detected only a few times. V usage is TRBV4-1 and J usage is TRBJ1-2, with 7 bases fitting TRBD1. CDR1 MGHRA and CDR2 YSYEKL come from the germline V gene. With 4 bases clipped from V and 0 bases from J, the junction kept 11 bases outside the gene matches. The CDR3 spans 17 residues. CDR3 coding DNA: TGCGCCAGCAGCCGAACCCTTAGGACAGGACCTAACTATGGCTACACCTTC. It yields the protein CASSRTLRTGPNYGYTF.

This clone was detected once. This chain connects TRBV28 to TRBJ2-2, with 8 nucleotides matching TRBD1. Germline CDR1 is MDHEN and CDR2 is SYDVKM. V lost 3 bases to trimming and J lost 5 bases; unmatched junction nucleotides: 5. The CDR3 runs to 15 residues. The CDR3 DNA reads as TGTGCCAGCAGTTTGGACAGGGTTGGGACCGGGGAGCTGTTTTTT. Translating it yields CASSLDRVGTGELFF.

This sequence joins TRBV18 and TRBJ2-5; D gene ambiguous. This CDR3 is built from 13 residues. Between the trimmed V and J ends, which lost 3 bases and 4 bases, there was a span of 9 bases. Germline V gene lookup returns CDR1 KGHSH and CDR2 LQKENI. CDR3 nucleotides: TGTGCCAGCTCACCCCTAAAAATAGAGACCCAGTACTTC. Protein sequence: CASSPLKIETQYF.

The chain combines TRBV4-2 with TRBJ1-4, with 10 positions matching TRBD1. V lost 5 bases to trimming and J lost 6 bases; unmatched junction nucleotides: 9. The germline V gene encodes CDR1 LGHNA and CDR2 YNFKEQ. The CDR3 length is 16 residues. The CDR3 loop reads CASSDSRTGGYEKLFF. CDR3 coding DNA: TGTGCCAGCAGCGACTCACGGACAGGGGGTTATGAAAAACTGTTTTTT.

The V gene is TRBV14, the J gene TRBJ2-1; 11 bases map to TRBD2. The CDR3 runs 16 residues. Trimming at V came to 1 base and at J to 4 bases, leaving 3 bases not matched to a gene. Germline-derived CDR1 and CDR2 are SGHDN and FVKESK. Here the CDR3 DNA reads TGTGCCAGCAGCCAAGCCGGACTAGCGGGTTACAATGAGCAGTTCTTC. Protein product: CASSQAGLAGYNEQFF. Variable domain in full (rest from reference TRBV14 and TRBJ2-1): EAGVTQFPSHSVIEKGQTVTLRCDPISGHDNLYWYRRVMGKEIKFLLHFVKESKQDESGMPNNRFLAERTGGTYSTLKVQPAELEDSGVYFCASSQAGLAGYNEQFFGPGTRLTVL.

As to this clone: Other DNA sequences in this sample translate to the same CDR3. The chain joins TRBV7-6 to TRBJ2-2; no definite D call. The CDR3 contains 16 residues. Trimming shortened V by 0 bases and J by 3 bases, and 11 bases separated the two germline ends. Germline CDR1 reads SGHVS; CDR2 reads FNYEAQ. This CDR3 reads CASSLASGVYTGELFF. CDR3 sequence (DNA): TGTGCCAGCAGCTTAGCGTCAGGTGTCTACACCGGGGAGCTGTTTTTT.

This sequence joins TRBV5-1 and TRBJ2-7; D uncertain. Trimming cost V 5 bases and J 2 bases, with 11 bases left between them. The germline CDR1 and CDR2 sequences are SGHRS and YFSETQ. This CDR3 is 13 amino acids long. The CDR3 spells CASRRPDTYEQYF. In DNA form, the CDR3 reads TGCGCCAGCAGGCGGCCCGATACCTACGAGCAGTACTTC.

The chain is built from TRBV27 and TRBJ1-4, with D possibly TRBD1 on 6 matching bases. The CDR3 is 14 amino acids. Trimming took off 6 bases at V and 5 bases at J, with 13 bases between the two ends. Germline loops: CDR1 MNHEY, CDR2 SMNVEV (reference sequence). The CDR3 region has the DNA TGTGCCAGCAGGCTAACAGGGTCAAATGAAAAACTGTTTTTT. Translating gives CASRLTGSNEKLFF. Together with reference TRBV27 and TRBJ1-4, the CDR3 gives the full variable domain: EAQVTQNPRYLITVTGKKLTVTCSQNMNHEYMSWYRQDPGLGLRQIYYSMNVEVTDKGDVPEGYKVSRKEKRNFPLILESPSPNQTSLYFCASRLTGSNEKLFFGSGTQLSVL.

The chain is built from TRBV7-2 and TRBJ2-3; TRBD1 agrees at 8 bases. Germline loops: CDR1 SGHTA, CDR2 FQGNSA. Trimming cost V 3 bases and J 6 bases; bases outside gene matches: 8. The CDR3 covers 15 residues. The CDR3 is CASSFPPGGWDTQYF. The CDR3 DNA reads TGTGCCAGCAGCTTTCCCCCAGGGGGCTGGGATACGCAGTATTTT.

In its sample, this clone was seen once. The chain joins TRBV5-1 to TRBJ2-5, with D maybe TRBD2 (5 bases). The CDR3 sequence is 14 residues long. Trimming shortened V by 4 bases and J by 5 bases, and 15 bases separated the two germline ends. Germline loops: CDR1 SGHRS, CDR2 YFSETQ. CDR3 residues: CASSHVSEGETQYF. CDR3 nucleotides: TGCGCCAGCAGCCATGTTAGTGAGGGTGAGACCCAGTACTTC.

This chain joins TRBV2 and TRBJ2-5, with a tentative D call TRBD2 (6 bases). Germline-derived CDR1 and CDR2 are SNHLY and FYNNEI. The CDR3 is 16 residues long. Trimming pared 10 bases from V and 4 bases from J, leaving 25 bases between. CDR3 nucleotide sequence: TGTGCCACAGCAAGGGAACTGTTGGAGGGGAGAGAGACCCAGTACTTC. Its protein product is CATARELLEGRETQYF.

The chain joins TRBV9 to TRBJ2-5; TRBD2 matches at 7 bases. CDR3 length: 17 residues. CDR1 and CDR2 (germline): SGDLS, YYNGEE. V dropped 3 bases and J dropped 1; count of bases not matched to a gene: 12. Written as DNA, the CDR3 is TGTGCCAGCAGCGGGGATCCCCCCCGGGGGGTCCAAGAGACCCAGTACTTC. It encodes CASSGDPPRGVQETQYF.